One and the same sample provided the 21 T cell receptor beta chains below, sequenced in a study of T cells in Graves' hyperthyroidism and ophthalmopathy. Amplification of TCR beta CDR3 regions was performed using RNA transcripts as template. The HTBI set primed first-round TCR CDR3 RT-PCR. TCRdb re-called the multiplex PCR reads with MiXCR, one entry per CDR3 protein. This sample has over 200,000 distinct CDR3 sequences; about 14% occur once, and the top ten carry more than 10%. Sequenced: blood. The receptors shown here come from a woman aged 40 to 50 with Graves' hyperthyroidism that later progressed to Graves' ophthalmopathy.

There are a few counts of this clonotype. The chain couples TRBV19 to TRBJ1-4, with D unresolved. Trimming cost V 5 bases and J 0 bases, with 16 bases left between them. There are 17 residues in the CDR3. Germline V lookup: CDR1 LNHDA, CDR2 SQIVND (reference sequence). The CDR3 sequence: CASSSLKSPTTNEKLFF. The CDR3 DNA reads as TGTGCCAGTAGTTCACTCAAGAGTCCCACAACTAATGAAAAACTGTTTTTT.

This clonotype was counted ten times or more. V is TRBV13 and J is TRBJ1-6; D remains unclear. CDR3 size: 15 residues. V gave up 3 bases and J gave up 5 bases, with 11 bases separating them. CDR1 is PRHDT and CDR2 is FYEKMQ in the germline V gene (reference sequence). The CDR3 spells CASSFRAYDNSPLHF. The DNA of the CDR3 is TGTGCCAGCAGCTTCCGGGCCTACGATAATTCACCCCTCCACTTT.

In this sample, this clonotype turned up many times. Here the CDR3 DNA reads TGCAGTGCGTTCGGGGTGGCAGGGTTCTACGAGCAGTACTTC. It is translated as CSAFGVAGFYEQYF. The V call is TRBV20-1, the J call TRBJ2-7, with D possibly being TRBD1 or TRBD2 (5 bases each). The CDR3 has 14 residues. Per germline, CDR1 DFQATT and CDR2 SNEGSKA (reference sequence). The ends were cut back, 6 bases at V and 3 bases at J, with 18 bases in the middle.

In its sample, this clonotype was seen many times. The gene calls are TRBV29-1 and TRBJ2-5; D may be TRBD1 or TRBD2 (6 bases each). Germline V gene sequence: CDR1 SQVTM, CDR2 ANQGSEA. The CDR3 totals 14 residues. The V end was cut by 8 bases, the J end by 5 bases, with 21 bases between. The CDR3 spells CSLRIGGRGETQYF. Written as DNA, the CDR3 is TGCAGCTTGAGAATTGGGGGGCGTGGGGAGACCCAGTACTTC.

This clonotype came up many times. The J gene is TRBJ1-1, the V gene TRBV6-1; maybe TRBD1 (5 bases). V was shortened by 6 bases and J by 3 bases, with 11 bases between the two germline ends. Germline lookup yields CDR1 MNHNS and CDR2 SASEGT. CDR3 length equals 13 residues. CDR3 residues: CASRFGGYTEAFF. CDR3 nucleotide sequence: TGTGCCAGCAGGTTCGGGGGATACACTGAAGCTTTCTTT.

This clonotype was counted ten times or more. The chain is built from TRBV29-1 and TRBJ2-5, with D uncertain. The CDR3 contains 13 residues. V was cut by 5 bases and J by 2 bases, with 12 bases left in between. The germline CDR1 and CDR2 sequences are SQVTM and ANQGSEA. DNA for the CDR3: TGCAGCGTTTCCGGCGGACCTCAAGAGACCCAGTACTTC. Its translation: CSVSGGPQETQYF.

This clonotype occurred many times. V usage is TRBV5-6 and J usage is TRBJ1-2; 7 bases agree with TRBD1. The CDR3 runs 13 residues. The ends lost 6 bases at V and 6 bases at J; junction bases unmatched: 8. Germline V gene lookup returns CDR1 SGHDT and CDR2 YYEEEE. This CDR3 is CASNIQGINGYTF. CDR3 DNA sequence: TGTGCCAGCAACATACAGGGGATTAATGGCTACACCTTC. The full variable domain, its missing parts supplied by reference TRBV5-6 and TRBJ1-2, is DAGVTQSPTHLIKTRGQQVTLRCSPKSGHDTVSWYQQALGQGPQFIFQYYEEEERQRGNFPDRFSGHQFPNYSSELNVNALLLGDSALYLCASNIQGINGYTFGSGTRLTVV.

This clonotype has ten or more counts. V gene TRBV7-9 combines with J gene TRBJ2-4; a possible D gene is TRBD1 (6 bases). The germline V gene has CDR1 SEHNR and CDR2 FQNEAQ (reference sequence). V shed 2 bases and J shed 0 bases, with 11 bases lying between them. This CDR3 comprises 16 residues. DNA of the CDR3: TGTGCCAGCAGCTTATCCCCGACAGGAGCCAAAAACATTCAGTACTTC. It encodes CASSLSPTGAKNIQYF.

This clonotype was detected many times. V and J are TRBV12-3 or TRBV12-4 and TRBJ1-1; D gene unclear. CDR3 length: 13 amino acids. Trimming removed 7 bases at V and 1 base at J, with 10 bases between. As DNA, the CDR3 is TGTGCCAGCACCCAAAGAAAGAACACTGAAGCTTTCTTT. It is translated as CASTQRKNTEAFF.

This clonotype was detected ten times or more. The rearrangement links TRBV6-1 to TRBJ1-1; 8 bases are shared with TRBD1. The V segment lost 5 bases and the J segment 11 bases; nucleotides outside the gene matches: 10. The CDR3 covers 13 residues. CDR1 and CDR2 (germline): MNHNS, SASEGT. The CDR3 loop is CASSPRTGLSAFF. CDR3 in DNA: TGTGCCAGCAGTCCTCGGACAGGGCTCTCGGCTTTCTTT.

This clonotype was seen repeatedly, ten times or more. V gene TRBV24-1 combines with J gene TRBJ2-3; D uncertain. V was clipped by 4 bases and J by 3 bases, with 4 bases between them. Germline CDR1 KGHDR, CDR2 SFDVKD. This CDR3 has 12 residues. CDR3: CATSEMTDTQYF. In nucleotides, the CDR3 is TGTGCCACCAGTGAGATGACAGATACGCAGTATTTT.

In this sample, this clonotype turned up a few times. A much larger clonotype is one base distant, so this may be a read error. This sequence joins TRBV12-3 or TRBV12-4 and TRBJ2-3, with TRBD2 identical over 13 bases. V lost 3 bases, J lost 5 bases, and 8 bases stayed unmatched. The CDR3 consists of 17 residues. CDR3 residues: CASSFGTSGVIIDTQYF. CDR3 nucleotide sequence: TGTGCCAGCAGTTTTGGGACTAGCGGGGTAATCATAGATACGCAGTATTTT.

CDR3 nucleotide sequence: TGCAGTGCTAGTCCGGGGGGCCAAGAGACCCAGTACTTC. Its protein product is CSASPGGQETQYF. The V and J genes are TRBV20-1 and TRBJ2-5; the match to TRBD2 covers 7 bases. From germline, CDR1 is DFQATT and CDR2 SNEGSKA (reference sequence). The CDR3 length is 13 residues. The trim removed 3 bases at V and 1 base at J, leaving 2 bases unmatched.

This clonotype was counted many times. The J gene is TRBJ2-1, the V gene TRBV27; 9 bases are a match to TRBD2. The CDR3 length is 17 residues. V dropped 5 bases and J dropped 0; count of bases not matched to a gene: 8. CDR1 is MNHEY, CDR2 SMNVEV, per germline (reference sequence). CDR3: CASSTLNSGSSYNEQFF. The CDR3 bases are TGTGCCAGCAGTACCCTTAATAGCGGGAGCTCCTACAATGAGCAGTTCTTC.

This clonotype was observed at least ten times. The chain employs TRBV6-1 and TRBJ2-7; a weak D match, TRBD2 (5 bases). Trimming stripped 6 bases from V and 3 bases from J, with 12 bases between. Germline V CDR1 and CDR2: MNHNS, SASEGT. This CDR3 spans 13 amino acids. The CDR3 here is CASRYRDFYEQYF. CDR3 coding DNA: TGTGCCAGCAGGTACCGGGATTTCTACGAGCAGTACTTC.

This clonotype was seen repeatedly, ten times or more. The V gene is TRBV28, the J gene TRBJ2-7; a weak D match, TRBD2 (5 bases). CDR1 and CDR2 (germline): MDHEN, SYDVKM. This CDR3 contains 13 residues. V was trimmed by 5 bases and J by 5 bases, leaving 13 bases between them. The CDR3 nucleotides are TGTGCCAGCAGTGCGGCGCACGGGGACGAGCAGTACTTC. This encodes CASSAAHGDEQYF.

This clonotype was counted only a few times. Being one base from a much bigger clone, this may be a read error. The chain employs TRBV12-5 and TRBJ1-1; 8 nucleotides match TRBD1. The CDR3 length is 16 residues. Germline V gene lookup returns CDR1 LGHNT and CDR2 FRNRAP. The CDR3 nucleotides read TGTGCTAGTGGTTACCGACAGGGGCAACTGAACGCTGAAGCTTTCTTT. Its translation: CASGYRQGQLNAEAFF. Full variable domain (outside the CDR3, taken from reference TRBV12-5 and TRBJ1-1): DARVTQTPRHKVTEMGQEVTMRCQPILGHNTVFWYRQTMMQGLELLAYFRNRAPLDDSGMPKDRFSAEMPDATLATLKIQPSEPRDSAVYFCASGYRQGQLNAEAFFGQGTRLTVV.

On this clonotype itself: Possible read error: a much larger clone is one base away. The chain has TRBV12-3 or TRBV12-4 and TRBJ1-5; no reliable D call. The CDR3 length is 14 residues. CDR3 bases: TGTACCAGCAGTTCTCTGGGCCTTAATCACCCCCAGCATTTT. Translation: CTSSSLGLNHPQHF.

This clonotype was observed at least ten times. The V gene is TRBV28, the J gene TRBJ1-6; D uncertain. The CDR3 runs to 14 residues. V lost 6 bases and J 9 bases, leaving 15 bases between the germline ends. Per the germline V gene, CDR1 is MDHEN and CDR2 is SYDVKM. The CDR3 DNA follows: TGTGCCAGCAGCCCCATATCCTCCATTTCACCCCTCCACTTT. Protein sequence: CASSPISSISPLHF.

This clonotype has ten or more counts. The chain combines TRBV12-3 or TRBV12-4 with TRBJ2-1; D remains unclear. Deletions cut 2 bases from V and 11 bases from J, with 7 bases between. The CDR3 consists of 11 residues. The CDR3 reads CASSLSSQQFF. The CDR3, as DNA: TGTGCCAGCAGTTTATCGTCTCAGCAGTTCTTC.

The chain combines TRBV4-2 with TRBJ2-3; maybe TRBD2 (7 bases). Germline CDR1 LGHNA, CDR2 YNFKEQ. There are 17 residues in the CDR3. The V and J ends lost 4 bases and 2 bases respectively, with 19 bases between them. Here the CDR3 DNA reads TGTGCCAGCAGCCCAAGGGGGGAGGGCCGTCTCACAGATACGCAGTATTTT. As protein: CASSPRGEGRLTDTQYF.